The 28 T cell receptor beta chains in this list originate from one sample, sequenced in a study of cytotoxic CD8 clonotypes in ibrutinib-treated CLL. Profiling relied on immunoSEQ multiplex PCR, and the TCRdb table lists in-frame clones only, not all of them. The repertoire holds around 50,000 clones, with 57% as singletons. Sequenced here: PBMCs, sampled after 24 months of ibrutinib treatment. The receptors were gathered from a human donor with chronic lymphocytic leukemia.

The gene calls are TRBV9 and TRBJ2-5; 9 nucleotides agree with TRBD2. Germline V gives CDR1 SGDLS, CDR2 YYNGEE. The CDR3 has 16 amino acids. Germline trimming cut 3 bases from V and 7 bases from J; bases unmatched to any gene: 13. The CDR3 DNA is TGTGCCAGCAGCGCCCTCTCCCAGCGGGGGGAGGGGACCCAGTACTTC. It yields the protein CASSALSQRGEGTQYF. The variable domain in full, completed from reference TRBV9 and TRBJ2-5, reads DSGVTQTPKHLITATGQRVTLRCSPRSGDLSVYWYQQSLDQGLQFLIQYYNGEERAKGNILERFSAQQFPDLHSELNLSSLELGDSALYFCASSALSQRGEGTQYFGPGTRLLVL.

This rearrangement joins TRBV4-2 to TRBJ2-3, with D tentatively TRBD1 or TRBD2 (7 bases each). Germline assignment: CDR1 LGHNA and CDR2 YNFKEQ. The CDR3 totals 14 residues. Trimming pared 3 bases from V and 10 bases from J, leaving 17 bases between. In nucleotides, the CDR3 is TGTGCCAGCAGCCAGGGGGGAGGGGGCTCTGCGCAGTATTTT. Its protein product is CASSQGGGGSAQYF.

J is TRBJ2-7 and V is TRBV18; 11 bases fit TRBD1. The CDR3 length is 14 residues. With V trimmed by 3 bases and J by 3 bases, 1 base remained unmatched. Germline V gene sequence: CDR1 KGHSH, CDR2 LQKENI. CDR3 sequence: CASSPGTGGYEQYF. The CDR3 DNA is TGTGCCAGCTCACCCGGGACAGGGGGCTACGAGCAGTACTTC.

The J gene is TRBJ2-2, the V gene TRBV15; D not certain. This CDR3 has 14 amino acids. CDR1 is LNHNV and CDR2 is YYDKDF in the germline V gene (reference sequence). Trimming pared 4 bases from V and 7 bases from J, leaving 13 bases between. In DNA, the CDR3 is TGTGCCACCAGCAAGAGGAAAGAGGTCGGGGAGCTGTTTTTT. Amino acids: CATSKRKEVGELFF.

The rearrangement uses TRBV5-4 and TRBJ2-5, with TRBD2 identical over 11 bases. Germline assignment: CDR1 SGHNT and CDR2 YYREEE (reference sequence). The CDR3 length is 16 residues. Trimming removed 1 base from V and 1 base from J; junction bases left unmatched: 3. The CDR3 nucleotides are TGTGCCAGCAGCTTGACTAGCGGGGGCCCCCAAGAGACCCAGTACTTC. The encoded protein is CASSLTSGGPQETQYF.

The gene calls are TRBV14 and TRBJ2-3; D is unresolved. This CDR3 comprises 12 residues. The ends were cut back, 3 bases at V and 3 bases at J, with 4 bases in the middle. CDR1 and CDR2 (germline): SGHDN, FVKESK. CDR3 nucleotide sequence: TGTGCCAGCAGCCACGGGACAGATACGCAGTATTTT. It codes for CASSHGTDTQYF.

V is TRBV9 and J is TRBJ2-7, with D perhaps TRBD1 (6 bases). Between the trimmed V and J ends, which lost 0 bases and 4 bases, there was a span of 17 bases. This CDR3 is 16 amino acids long. In germline, CDR1 is SGDLS, CDR2 YYNGEE. The CDR3 spells CASSVDSGADGYEQYF. DNA of the CDR3: TGTGCCAGCAGCGTAGACTCAGGGGCCGATGGGTACGAGCAGTACTTC.

A single count supports this clone. The genes are TRBV4-2 and TRBJ2-7, with a tentative D call TRBD2 (7 bases). The germline gives CDR1 LGHNA, CDR2 YNFKEQ. The V and J ends lost 0 bases and 2 bases respectively, with 14 bases between them. The CDR3 sequence is 16 residues long. CDR3 coding DNA: TGTGCCAGCAGCCAAGATAGGGGGGGTGGGACCTACGAGCAGTACTTC. It is translated as CASSQDRGGGTYEQYF.

In this sample, this clone turned up a few times. This chain uses TRBV20-1 with TRBJ2-7; D gene unclear. The CDR3 runs 11 residues. V lost 7 bases, J lost 0 bases, and 7 bases lay in between. Germline V lookup: CDR1 DFQATT, CDR2 SNEGSKA (reference sequence). The CDR3 coding sequence is TGCAGTGTACGAGACTCCTACGAGCAGTACTTC. Protein product: CSVRDSYEQYF.

This clone was seen only once. The chain is built from TRBV7-8 and TRBJ1-2, with TRBD1 matching over 8 bases. CDR1 and CDR2 from the germline V gene are SGHVS and FQNEAQ. Trimming at V came to 5 bases and at J to 5 bases, leaving 13 bases not matched to a gene. This CDR3 is built from 16 residues. Written as DNA, the CDR3 is TGTGCCAGCAGCCCCGACCGGACAGGGCTTCGATATGGCTACACCTTC. Translating gives CASSPDRTGLRYGYTF.

This clone has a single count. The germline gene is not matched at one end of the junction; a read error may be the cause. The sample holds other DNA sequences that translate to the same CDR3. The rearrangement uses TRBV5-4 and TRBJ2-2; tentative D call: TRBD2 (6 bases). The germline V gene encodes CDR1 SGHNT and CDR2 YYREEE (reference sequence). The CDR3 loop spans 14 amino acids. The CDR3 sequence is CASSLVPGAGELFF. Written as DNA, the CDR3 is TGCGCCAGCAGCTTGGTTCCGGGGGCCGGGGAGCTGTTTTTT.

In its sample, this clone was seen once. J is TRBJ2-1 and V is TRBV5-1; TRBD2 matches 7 bases. This CDR3 comprises 15 residues. Trimming removed 4 bases from V and 0 bases from J; junction bases left unmatched: 4. Per germline, CDR1 SGHRS and CDR2 YFSETQ. The CDR3 sequence: CASSQTSTSYNEQFF. Here the CDR3 DNA reads TGCGCCAGCAGCCAGACTAGCACCTCCTACAATGAGCAGTTCTTC.

The chain combines TRBV5-1 with TRBJ2-1; 9 positions agree with TRBD2. Germline lookup yields CDR1 SGHRS and CDR2 YFSETQ. Unmatched junction bases numbered 7, after V lost 4 bases and J lost 2 bases. There are 16 residues in the CDR3. CDR3 sequence (DNA): TGCGCCAGCAGCCTCCACCTAGCGGGGACCTACAATGAGCAGTTCTTC. This encodes CASSLHLAGTYNEQFF.

This clone occurred once. The chain employs TRBV29-1 and TRBJ2-6, with 10 bases fitting TRBD1. This CDR3 region has 15 residues. The V gene's germline CDR1 is SQVTM and CDR2 ANQGSEA. J was trimmed by 2 bases and V by 7 bases; bases with no gene match: 5. The CDR3 here is CSALGQGAGANVLTF. Written as DNA, the CDR3 is TGCAGCGCCTTAGGACAGGGGGCTGGGGCCAACGTCCTGACTTTC.

Only a few counts were recorded for this clone. V is TRBV6-1 and J is TRBJ1-2, with a weak D call TRBD1 (5 bases). This CDR3 has 14 amino acids. Germline V lookup: CDR1 MNHNS, CDR2 SASEGT. The ends were cut back, 2 bases at V and 7 bases at J, with 14 bases in the middle. The chain's CDR3 is CASSENAGKSGYTF. CDR3 coding DNA: TGTGCCAGCAGTGAAAACGCAGGGAAGTCTGGCTACACCTTC.

This clone turned up a few times. The rearrangement links TRBV9 to TRBJ2-1, with no clear D. This CDR3 comprises 15 residues. Per germline, CDR1 SGDLS and CDR2 YYNGEE. The V gene lost 0 bases and the J gene lost 7 bases, with 14 bases spanning the gap. This CDR3 reads CASSVDWADGNEQFF. The CDR3 DNA follows: TGTGCCAGCAGCGTAGATTGGGCAGATGGGAATGAGCAGTTCTTC.

V usage is TRBV6-6 and J usage is TRBJ2-5; possible D gene TRBD2, 6 bases. The CDR3 runs to 16 residues. V dropped 3 bases and J dropped 4 bases, with 18 bases sitting between them. CDR1 and CDR2 from the germline V gene are MNHNY and SVGAGI (reference sequence). In DNA form, the CDR3 reads TGTGCCAGCAGTTATCCTCTAGTTTTGGGAGGAGAGACCCAGTACTTC. Encoded protein: CASSYPLVLGGETQYF.

The chain combines TRBV21-1 with TRBJ2-2; the table's TRBD2 call for D was not verified on the DNA. TRBV21-1 corresponds to a pseudogene. This CDR3 comprises 14 residues. The CDR3 sequence: CASRASANTGELFF. The CDR3 bases are TGTGCCAGCAGAGCAAGCGCGAACACCGGGGAGCTGTTTTTT.

This sequence joins TRBV10-3 and TRBJ2-6, with no clear D. This CDR3 comprises 18 residues. V was clipped by 0 bases and J by 0 bases, with 12 bases between them. In germline, CDR1 is ENHRY, CDR2 SYGVKD. CDR3 residues: CAISESHARLSGANVLTF. CDR3 sequence (DNA): TGTGCCATCAGTGAGTCACATGCCCGCCTCTCTGGGGCCAACGTCCTGACTTTC.

The J gene is TRBJ2-3, the V gene TRBV19; no firm D call. Deletions cut 7 bases from V and 3 bases from J, with 20 bases between. Germline CDR1 and CDR2: LNHDA and SQIVND (reference sequence). The CDR3 extends over 16 amino acids. The CDR3 protein is CASKEAGTSRTDTQYF. The CDR3 DNA follows: TGTGCCAGTAAAGAGGCAGGAACATCCCGAACAGATACGCAGTATTTT.

The rearrangement links TRBV5-1 to TRBJ1-4, with D possibly being TRBD1 (5 bases). Trimming removed 4 bases at V and 7 bases at J, with 11 bases between. The CDR3 contains 13 residues. CDR1 is SGHRS, CDR2 YFSETQ, per germline. The CDR3: CASSVGGTEKLFF. CDR3 DNA: TGCGCCAGCAGCGTGGGGGGGACTGAAAAACTGTTTTTT.

This rearrangement joins TRBV5-1 to TRBJ2-1, with D hard to call. CDR1 SGHRS and CDR2 YFSETQ come from the germline V gene. The CDR3 spans 16 residues. V was clipped by 0 bases and J by 4 bases, with 14 bases between them. This chain's CDR3 is CASSLGQRNPYNEQFF. Here the CDR3 DNA reads TGCGCCAGCAGCTTGGGGCAGCGAAATCCGTACAATGAGCAGTTCTTC.

V and J are TRBV19 and TRBJ2-5, with D perhaps matching TRBD2 (6 bases). From germline, CDR1 is LNHDA and CDR2 SQIVND (reference sequence). V lost 5 bases and J 4 bases, leaving 11 bases between the germline ends. The CDR3 sequence is 13 residues long. The DNA of the CDR3 is TGTGCCAGTAGTCGTGCGGGGTCAGAGACCCAGTACTTC. Protein sequence: CASSRAGSETQYF.

The genes are TRBV4-2 and TRBJ1-2, with TRBD1 identical over 8 bases. The J segment lost 5 bases and the V segment lost 6 bases, leaving 5 bases of the junction unmatched. The germline V gene has CDR1 LGHNA and CDR2 YNFKEQ. This CDR3 is built from 13 residues. CDR3 loop: CASRRDRTYGYTF. The DNA for the CDR3 is TGTGCCAGCAGGCGGGACAGGACATATGGCTACACCTTC.

The chain couples TRBV11-2 to TRBJ1-2; TRBD1 might be the D (5 bases). The germline CDR1 and CDR2 sequences are SGHAT and FQNNGV. The CDR3 runs to 15 residues. Trimming removed 5 bases from V and 0 bases from J, with 13 bases in between. CDR3 nucleotides: TGTGCCAGCAGCCTCAGGAGGGGTACTAACTATGGCTACACCTTC. Its translation is CASSLRRGTNYGYTF.

V and J are TRBV16 and TRBJ2-7; unclear D gene. CDR3 length equals 13 residues. Germline V CDR1 and CDR2: KGHSY, FQNENV. V was shortened by 4 bases and J by 6 bases, with 13 bases between the two germline ends. CDR3 sequence: CASSPTIRSEQYF. The CDR3 region has the DNA TGTGCCAGCAGCCCCACGATCAGGTCCGAGCAGTACTTC.

The chain carries TRBV5-6 and TRBJ2-7; D uncertain. Per germline, CDR1 SGHDT and CDR2 YYEEEE. The CDR3 sequence is 12 residues long. V lost 5 bases, J lost 3 bases, and 9 bases lay in between. This CDR3 is CASRPRHYEQYF. The DNA for the CDR3 is TGTGCCAGCAGACCTAGACACTACGAGCAGTACTTC. Based on the CDR3 plus reference TRBV5-6 and TRBJ2-7, the full variable domain is DAGVTQSPTHLIKTRGQQVTLRCSPKSGHDTVSWYQQALGQGPQFIFQYYEEEERQRGNFPDRFSGHQFPNYSSELNVNALLLGDSALYLCASRPRHYEQYFGPGTRLTVT.

J is TRBJ1-5 and V is TRBV13; D is unclear. Trimming pared 0 bases from V and 3 bases from J, leaving 6 bases between. Germline lookup yields CDR1 PRHDT and CDR2 FYEKMQ (reference sequence). There are 14 residues in the CDR3. CDR3 sequence: CASSLGQTNQPQHF. DNA of the CDR3: TGTGCCAGCAGCTTAGGACAGACCAATCAGCCCCAGCATTTT.